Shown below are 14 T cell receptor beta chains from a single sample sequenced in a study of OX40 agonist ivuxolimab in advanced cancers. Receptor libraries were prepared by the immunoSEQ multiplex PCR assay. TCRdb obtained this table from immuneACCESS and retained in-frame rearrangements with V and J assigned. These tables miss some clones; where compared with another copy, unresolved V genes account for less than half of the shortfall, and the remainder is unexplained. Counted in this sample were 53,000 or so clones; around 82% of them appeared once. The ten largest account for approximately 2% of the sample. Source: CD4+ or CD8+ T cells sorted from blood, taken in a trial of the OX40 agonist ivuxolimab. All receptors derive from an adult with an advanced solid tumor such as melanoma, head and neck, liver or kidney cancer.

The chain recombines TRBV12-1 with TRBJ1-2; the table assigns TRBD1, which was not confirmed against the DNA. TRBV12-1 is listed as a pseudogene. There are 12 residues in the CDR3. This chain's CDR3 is CASSLYSHGYTF. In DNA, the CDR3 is TGTGCCAGCAGCTTATACAGTCATGGCTACACCTTC.

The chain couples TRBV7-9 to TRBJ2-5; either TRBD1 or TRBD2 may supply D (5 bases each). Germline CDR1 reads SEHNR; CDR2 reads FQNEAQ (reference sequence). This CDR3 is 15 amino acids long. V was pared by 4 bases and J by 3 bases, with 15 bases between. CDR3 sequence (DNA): TGTGCCAGCAGCTCCTCCGGGACCACCGAAGAGACCCAGTACTTC. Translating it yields CASSSSGTTEETQYF.

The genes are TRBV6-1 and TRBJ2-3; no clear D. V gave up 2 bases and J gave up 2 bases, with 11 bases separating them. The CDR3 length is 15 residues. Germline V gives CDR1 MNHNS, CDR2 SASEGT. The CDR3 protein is CASSEIGGPTDTQYF. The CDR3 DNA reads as TGTGCCAGCAGTGAAATAGGCGGACCCACAGATACGCAGTATTTT.

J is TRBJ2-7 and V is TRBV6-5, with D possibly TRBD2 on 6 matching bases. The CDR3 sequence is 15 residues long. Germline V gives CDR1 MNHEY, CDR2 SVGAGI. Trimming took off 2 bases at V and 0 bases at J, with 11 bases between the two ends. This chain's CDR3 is CASSYQGSGSYEQYF. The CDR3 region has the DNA TGTGCCAGCAGTTACCAGGGTAGCGGCTCCTACGAGCAGTACTTC.

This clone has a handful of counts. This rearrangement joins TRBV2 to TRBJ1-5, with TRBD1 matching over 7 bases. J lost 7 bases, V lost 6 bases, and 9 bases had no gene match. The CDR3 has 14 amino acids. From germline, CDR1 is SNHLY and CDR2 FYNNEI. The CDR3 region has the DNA TGTGCCAGCAGCGAACAAGGGGGCGGGCAGCCCCAGCATTTT. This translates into CASSEQGGGQPQHF.

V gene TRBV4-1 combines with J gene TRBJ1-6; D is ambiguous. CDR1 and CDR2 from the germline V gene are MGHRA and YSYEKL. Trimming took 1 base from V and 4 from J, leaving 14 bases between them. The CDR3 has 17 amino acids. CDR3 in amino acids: CASSQVRLGIYNSPLHF. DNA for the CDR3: TGCGCCAGCAGCCAAGTTAGGCTGGGCATTTATAATTCACCCCTCCACTTT.

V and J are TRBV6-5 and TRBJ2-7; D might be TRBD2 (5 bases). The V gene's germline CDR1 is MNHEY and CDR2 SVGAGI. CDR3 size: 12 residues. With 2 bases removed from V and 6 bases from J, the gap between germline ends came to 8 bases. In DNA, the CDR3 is TGTGCCAGCAGTTACGGAACTAGCGAGCAGTACTTC. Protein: CASSYGTSEQYF.

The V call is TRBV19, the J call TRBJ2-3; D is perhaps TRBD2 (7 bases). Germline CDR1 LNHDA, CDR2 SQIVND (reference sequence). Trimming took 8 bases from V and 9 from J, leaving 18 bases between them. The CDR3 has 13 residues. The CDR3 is CASFGGGGSTQYF. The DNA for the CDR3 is TGTGCCAGTTTTGGGGGCGGGGGTTCCACGCAGTATTTT. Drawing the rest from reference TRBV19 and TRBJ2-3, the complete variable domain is DGGITQSPKYLFRKEGQNVTLSCEQNLNHDAMYWYRQDPGQGLRLIYYSQIVNDFQKGDIAEGYSVSREKKESFPLTVTSAQKNPTAFYLCASFGGGGSTQYFGPGTRLTVL.

This CDR3 reads CASSLGRATNEKLFF. The DNA of the CDR3 is TGTGCCAGCAGCTTAGGGCGGGCAACTAATGAAAAACTGTTTTTT. This chain uses TRBV7-6 with TRBJ1-4; D is uncertain. Looked up from germline, CDR1 is SGHVS and CDR2 is FNYEAQ. Trimming shortened V by 1 base and J by 0 bases, and 6 bases separated the two germline ends. CDR3 length: 15 residues.

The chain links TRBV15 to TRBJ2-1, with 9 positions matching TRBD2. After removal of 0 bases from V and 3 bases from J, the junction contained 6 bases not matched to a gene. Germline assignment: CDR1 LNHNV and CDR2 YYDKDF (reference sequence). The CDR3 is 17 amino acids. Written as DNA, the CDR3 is TGTGCCACCAGCAGAGATCGGGGCGGGAGGGGCTACAATGAGCAGTTCTTC. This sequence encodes CATSRDRGGRGYNEQFF. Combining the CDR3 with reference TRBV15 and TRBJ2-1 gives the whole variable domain DAMVIQNPRYQVTQFGKPVTLSCSQTLNHNVMYWYQQKSSQAPKLLFHYYDKDFNNEADTPDNFQSRRPNTSFCFLDIRSPGLGDTAMYLCATSRDRGGRGYNEQFFGPGTRLTVL.

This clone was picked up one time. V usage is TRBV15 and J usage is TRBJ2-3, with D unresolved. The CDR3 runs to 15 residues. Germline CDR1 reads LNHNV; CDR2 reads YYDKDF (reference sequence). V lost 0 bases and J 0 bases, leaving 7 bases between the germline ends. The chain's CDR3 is CATSRDFSSTDTQYF. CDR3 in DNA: TGTGCCACCAGCAGAGATTTCTCCAGCACAGATACGCAGTATTTT.

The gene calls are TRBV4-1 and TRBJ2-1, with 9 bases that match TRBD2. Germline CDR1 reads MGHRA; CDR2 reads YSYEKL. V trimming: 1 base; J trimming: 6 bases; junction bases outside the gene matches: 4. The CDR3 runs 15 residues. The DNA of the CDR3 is TGCGCCAGCAGCCAAGCTGGGACTAGCCTCAATGAGCAGTTCTTC. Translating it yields CASSQAGTSLNEQFF.

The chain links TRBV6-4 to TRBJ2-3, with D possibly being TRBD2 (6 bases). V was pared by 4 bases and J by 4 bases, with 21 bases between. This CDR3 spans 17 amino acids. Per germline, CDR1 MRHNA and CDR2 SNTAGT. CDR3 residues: CASSASATMERADTQYF. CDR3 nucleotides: TGTGCCAGCAGTGCTTCCGCCACCATGGAGCGGGCAGATACGCAGTATTTT.

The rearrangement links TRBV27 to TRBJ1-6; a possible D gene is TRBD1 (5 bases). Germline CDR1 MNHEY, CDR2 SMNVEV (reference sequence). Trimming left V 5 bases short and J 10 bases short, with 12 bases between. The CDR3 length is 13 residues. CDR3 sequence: CASSQRGESPLHF. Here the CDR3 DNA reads TGTGCCAGCAGTCAGAGGGGCGAGTCACCCCTCCACTTT.